This T cell receptor (beta chain) was recovered during a study of blood T cell repertoires in COVID-19 (dated by TCRdb to the early 2020s). Concerning the study at large: Samples from collaborators originated in the United States, Italy and Spain and spanned both the acute and convalescent phases of COVID-19. The prospective study material was composed of cDNA or gDNA derived from T cells, B-cell-depleted T cells, or PBMCs. Deeply sampled blood TCRbeta repertoires from subjects exposed to, actively infected with, or recovered from COVID-19 were included in the dataset. The repertoires were released in a freely available public database meant as a resource for research on the immune response to SARS-CoV-2. The samples were drawn from the first 160 participants of the ongoing ImmuneRACE study and from 950 to 1,500 subjects provided by 6 global collaborators. Sample metadata almost always included a de-identified subject ID, COVID-19 status, age in years and sex. Where HLA class I and class II types were available, the types were taken from metadata supplied by the sample provider, not from assay-based typing. General conclusions and limits of the study: How much clinical and demographic metadata was included differed by source and by participant, and the metadata was provided uncurated.

On this clone: Which antigen it targets is not known. No base-level quality is on record; no much larger clone is a single base apart.

Whole blood was collected in K2EDTA tubes by collaborating institutions according to the institutions' own protocols. Collaborator samples were shipped for TCRbeta analysis as frozen whole blood, isolated PBMCs, or DNA extracted from either sample type. Including the terminal cysteine and phenylalanine, the CDR3 comprises 16 residues. The sequence is cut down to CDR3 DNA, 48 bases in frame from base 1. The germline V gene yields MNHNS for CDR1 and SASEGT for CDR2. From V the trimming removes 1 base and from J it removes 1 base, while the gene matches leave 4 bases of the junction unaccounted for. TCRbeta CDR3 regions were amplified from genomic DNA by means of the immunoSEQ Assay, a bias-controlled multiplex PCR. As for the original processing: The number of nucleated cells in each sample was estimated by amplification of reference gene primers within the assay. To quantify the absolute abundance of each unique TCRbeta CDR3 rearrangement, sequence reads were collapsed and filtered. For each sample, productive Simpson clonality was calculated by taking the square root of Simpson's diversity index across productive rearrangements. TCRdb holds this immuneACCESS table with in-frame rearrangements only. Some clones are missing; in checked studies, unresolved V genes explain under half, and the rest has no known cause. That table supplies the V and J calls and clone size; D and trimming were determined from the DNA. The sample has about 99,000 clones on record, 79% of them singletons. Jointly, the top ten make up 15% to 20% of the sample.

The TCR comes from a woman older than 75 with active or convalescent COVID-19. The sequencing input was peripheral blood. The sequence joins TRBV6-1 to TRBJ2-7; 10 central bases correspond to TRBD2. CDR3 loop: CASSEVSSGRSYEQYF. The DNA reads as follows: TGTGCCAGCAGTGAAGTTAGTAGCGGGAGGTCCTACGAGCAGTACTTC.